The T cell receptor (beta chain) described here comes from a study of T cell responses to AZD1222 COVID-19 vaccine. This clone was counted a single time. Its antigen remains unknown. This CDR3 comprises 15 residues. Germline V CDR1 and CDR2: SGHRS, YFSETQ. Unmatched junction bases numbered 15, after V lost 4 bases and J lost 15 bases. The study's findings and limits: Unmutated variant regions are reportedly targeted by nearly half of spike-specific TCRs.

TCRdb's table, derived via immunoSEQ multiplex PCR, lists solely in-frame clones and lacks some. The table shows roughly 150,000 clones, with roughly 90% occurring only once. This chain connects TRBV5-1 to TRBJ2-1; TRBD2 matches at 11 bases. The sample was peripheral blood, taken 28 days after the second AZD1222 dose. The TCR was taken from an adult who received the AZD1222 COVID-19 vaccine. The CDR3 DNA is TGCGCCAGCAGCCTCGGGACGACTAGCGGGGCCGCAAGGTTCTTC. Translating it yields CASSLGTTSGAARFF.